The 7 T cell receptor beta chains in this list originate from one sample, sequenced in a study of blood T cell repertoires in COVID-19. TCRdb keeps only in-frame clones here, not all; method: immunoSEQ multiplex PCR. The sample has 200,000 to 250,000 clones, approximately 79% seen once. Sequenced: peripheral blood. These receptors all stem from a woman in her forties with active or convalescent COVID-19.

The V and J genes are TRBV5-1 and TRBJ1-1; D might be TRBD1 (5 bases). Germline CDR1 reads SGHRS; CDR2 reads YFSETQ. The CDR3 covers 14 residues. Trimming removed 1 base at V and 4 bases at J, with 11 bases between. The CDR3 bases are TGCGCCAGCAGCTTGTCGCAGGGAGGCACTGAAGCTTTCTTT. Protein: CASSLSQGGTEAFF.

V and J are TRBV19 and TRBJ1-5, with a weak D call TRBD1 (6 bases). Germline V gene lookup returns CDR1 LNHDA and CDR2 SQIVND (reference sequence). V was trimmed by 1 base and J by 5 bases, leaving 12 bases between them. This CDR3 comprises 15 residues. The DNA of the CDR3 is TGTGCCAGTAGTATAGTAGCAGGGGTCGATCAGCCCCAGCATTTT. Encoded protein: CASSIVAGVDQPQHF.

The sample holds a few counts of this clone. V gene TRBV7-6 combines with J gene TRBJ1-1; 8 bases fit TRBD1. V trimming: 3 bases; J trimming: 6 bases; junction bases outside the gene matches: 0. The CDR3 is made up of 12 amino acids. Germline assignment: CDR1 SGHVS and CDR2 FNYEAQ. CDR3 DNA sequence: TGTGCCAGCAGCTTGACAGGGGCTGAAGCTTTCTTT. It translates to CASSLTGAEAFF. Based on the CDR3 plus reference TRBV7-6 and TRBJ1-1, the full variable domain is GAGVSQSPRYKVTKRGQDVALRCDPISGHVSLYWYRQALGQGPEFLTYFNYEAQQDKSGLPNDRFSAERPEGSISTLTIQRTEQRDSAMYRCASSLTGAEAFFGQGTRLTVV.

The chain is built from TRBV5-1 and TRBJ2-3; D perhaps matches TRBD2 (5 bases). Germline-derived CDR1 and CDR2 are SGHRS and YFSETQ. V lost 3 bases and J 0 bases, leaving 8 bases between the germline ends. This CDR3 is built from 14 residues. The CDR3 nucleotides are TGCGCCAGCAGCTATACGGGGAGCACAGATACGCAGTATTTT. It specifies CASSYTGSTDTQYF.

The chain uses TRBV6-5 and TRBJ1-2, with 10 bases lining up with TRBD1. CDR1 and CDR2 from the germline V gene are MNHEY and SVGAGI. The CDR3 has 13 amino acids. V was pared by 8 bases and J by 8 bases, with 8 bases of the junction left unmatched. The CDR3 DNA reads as TGTGCCAGCCGGGACAGGGGAGGAGGCGGCTACACCTTC. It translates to CASRDRGGGGYTF.

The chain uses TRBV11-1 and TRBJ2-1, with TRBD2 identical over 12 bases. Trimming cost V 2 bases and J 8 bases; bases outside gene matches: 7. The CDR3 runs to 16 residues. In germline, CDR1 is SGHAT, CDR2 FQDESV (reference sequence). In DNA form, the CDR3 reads TGTGCCAGCAGCTTAAGGACTAGCGGGACGGTCGATGAGCAGTTCTTC. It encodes CASSLRTSGTVDEQFF.

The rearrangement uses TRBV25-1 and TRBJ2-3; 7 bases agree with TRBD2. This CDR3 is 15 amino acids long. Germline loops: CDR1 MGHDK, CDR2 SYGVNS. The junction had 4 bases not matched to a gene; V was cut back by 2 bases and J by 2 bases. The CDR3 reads CASSELADFTDTQYF. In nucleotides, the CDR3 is TGTGCCAGCAGTGAACTAGCGGATTTCACAGATACGCAGTATTTT.